This entry features one T cell receptor beta chain sequence. Its cognate antigen has yet to be identified. No much larger clone exists at a distance of one base, and base qualities are not known. CDR1 and CDR2 (MNHEY, SMNVEV) derive from the germline V gene (reference sequence). The CDR3 spans 13 residues, from the cysteine through the phenylalanine. The CDR3 DNA has 39 bases and is translated from base 1. Relative to germline, V is 4 bases shorter and J is 0 bases shorter, with 3 bases between their ends. RNA was extracted using the RNeasy kit, and roughly 0.5 to 1 ug of the RNA was reverse transcribed with random hexamers. The immunoSEQ multiplex PCR assay, covering 54 Vbeta and 13 Jbeta segments, was used to amplify TCR beta CDR3 regions. To correct PCR amplification bias, a synthetic template baseline was used for both primer optimization and computational correction. Processing in the source paper ran as follows. Only productive sequences were kept, with reads annotated to V, D and J genes according to IMGT and analyzed in immunoSEQ Analyzer. Clonality was computed as one minus Shannon entropy normalized by log2 of the number of productive unique sequences. For each patient and control, public and private clones were evaluated among the 100 most prevalent clones. Susac-specific clones were defined as absent from healthy and MS cohorts, over a thousand published viral clones and other ImmuneACCESS disease sequences. TCRdb reran the public reads through fastp at Q25 and MiXCR, keeping productive beta chains. Entries are consolidated by CDR3 protein sequence, retaining the most common genes and DNA. The V and J calls were determined by TCRdb, not by the authors. The sample contains 50,000 to 60,000 distinct CDR3 sequences, over 85% of them found a single time. The ten biggest clones cover just under 0.2% of the sample.

These data come from a study of CD8 T cells in Susac syndrome (dated by TCRdb to 2018 to 2020). Regarding the complete study: The study used repertoire sequencing to test whether antigen drove CD8+ T cell activation and differentiation in Susac syndrome. The study compared CD8+ T cell repertoire clonality among 12 healthy donors, 14 Susac syndrome patients and 15 or so multiple sclerosis patients. What the authors observed across the whole study: The number of individuals in the TCR sequencing and HLA analysis was acknowledged as relatively small.

Peripheral blood CD8+ and CD4+ T cells from healthy donors, Susac syndrome patients and multiple sclerosis patients were profiled using high-throughput TCR beta sequencing. Healthy donors were included as age- and sex-matched controls. CD8+ TEMRA cells were enriched by FACS, while bulk CD8+ and CD4+ T cells were purified by magnetic negative isolation. Blood was collected in EDTA tubes and processed within 24 hours, with PBMCs isolated through density gradient centrifugation. PBMCs intended for TCR sequencing were cryopreserved in liquid nitrogen and were subsequently thawed in a 37 degrees C water bath. Purity of sorted or isolated CD4+, CD8+ and CD8+ TEMRA cells was at least 90%.

The sequence was collected from a human donor in good health. The chain employs TRBV27 and TRBJ1-4, with the identity of the D gene unclear. The sample taken for sequencing was CD8+ T cells from PBMCs. This receptor has the CDR3 CASSSTTNEKLFF. DNA sequence: TGTGCCAGCAGTTCCACAACTAATGAAAAACTGTTTTTT.